This is a list of T cell receptor beta chains from one sample in a study of control samples from healthy donors and cancer patients. Here immunoSEQ multiplex PCR was the method, and the copy in TCRdb shows in-frame clones only, minus some. Found here are 120,000 or so clones, approximately 90% of them singletons; the top ten hold around 10%. The specimen was blood. The receptors shown here come from a man aged 25 to 45 in good health. Each CDR3 is given with its conserved first and last residue. D genes are given only for firm matches. Some rows have no size entry. The others give once, few or many, or a class for an expanded clone.

D gene	clone size	V gene	J gene	CDR3 DNA	CDR3 protein
.	.	TRBV3-1/TRBV3-2	TRBJ2-3	TGTGCCAGCAGCCAACTTTCTAGCACAGATACGCAGTATTTT	CASSQLSSTDTQYF
.	.	TRBV25-1	TRBJ1-6	TGTGCCAGCAGTCGGGGGGATAATTCACCCCTCCACTTT	CASSRGDNSPLHF
.	.	TRBV29-1	TRBJ2-1	TGCAGCGGACAATTTAGCAACGAGCAGTTCTTC	CSGQFSNEQFF
.	.	TRBV11-2	TRBJ1-1	TGTGCCAGCAGCTTAGAACAGGGTGAAACTGAAGCTTTCTTT	CASSLEQGETEAFF
.	.	TRBV12-3/TRBV12-4	TRBJ2-3	TGTGCCAGCAGTTTTCCGGGCACAGATACGCAGTATTTT	CASSFPGTDTQYF
.	.	TRBV3-1/TRBV3-2	TRBJ1-1	TGTGCCAGCAGCCAAGGAGGAGGGAGAAACACTGAAGCTTTCTTT	CASSQGGGRNTEAFF
.	.	TRBV6-6	TRBJ1-1	TGTGCCAGTGGTTTCGATTCCGCGACTGAAGCTTTCTTT	CASGFDSATEAFF
TRBD1	.	TRBV27	TRBJ1-6	TGTGCCAGCAGTCTGACAGGGGGCGATTCACCCCTCCACTTT	CASSLTGGDSPLHF
TRBD1	.	TRBV6-1	TRBJ2-7	TGTGCCAGCAGTGTTTCCGGGACAGGGATCTCCTACGAGCAGTACTTC	CASSVSGTGISYEQYF
.	.	TRBV19	TRBJ1-5	TGTGCCAGTAGTATCGCGAGGGGATTCAATCAGCCCCAGCATTTT	CASSIARGFNQPQHF
TRBD1	.	TRBV3-1/TRBV3-2	TRBJ2-2	TGTGCCAGCAGCCACTCGGACAGGGGAACCGGGGAGCTGTTTTTT	CASSHSDRGTGELFF
.	.	TRBV2	TRBJ1-6	TGTGCCAGCAGCGCCGGGGGAAGCTCCTATAATTCACCCCTCCACTTT	CASSAGGSSYNSPLHF
.	.	TRBV12-5	TRBJ2-1	TGTGCTAGTGGTTTGGTAGGGAAGGGACCATACAATGAGCAGTTCTTC	CASGLVGKGPYNEQFF
.	.	TRBV7-8	TRBJ2-3	TGTGCCAGCAGCTTAACCGACACAGATACGCAGTATTTT	CASSLTDTDTQYF
.	.	TRBV11-3	TRBJ2-7	TGTGCCAGCAGTCTCTTGCCCGGGCCCTACGAGCAGTACTTC	CASSLLPGPYEQYF
.	.	TRBV7-8	TRBJ1-3	TGTGCCAGCAGCTTGAAGGCCCTAAGCTCTGGAAACACCATATATTTT	CASSLKALSSGNTIYF
.	.	TRBV2	TRBJ1-5	TGTGCCAGCAGTTCACCGATAAACAATCAGCCCCAGCATTTT	CASSSPINNQPQHF
TRBD1	.	TRBV10-2	TRBJ1-1	TGCGCCAGCAGTGAGACAACTGGACAGGGGGCGAGGGCCCGGGCTTTCTTT	CASSETTGQGARARAFF
.	few	TRBV30	TRBJ1-1	TGTGCCTGGAATTGGGACTACACTGAAGCTTTCTTT	CAWNWDYTEAFF
.	.	TRBV6-5	TRBJ2-3	TGTGCCAGCAGTACCCAGGGAACAGATACGCAGTATTTT	CASSTQGTDTQYF
TRBD2	.	TRBV5-1	TRBJ2-1	TGCGCCAGCAGCTTGTCTAGCGGGGCAGACAATGAGCAGTTCTTC	CASSLSSGADNEQFF
TRBD1	once	TRBV9	TRBJ1-1	TGTGCCAGCAGCGACGACAGATTCACAGGGGTGGCTGAAGCTTTCTTT	CASSDDRFTGVAEAFF
TRBD1	.	TRBV2	TRBJ2-4	TGTGCCAGCATTTTGACAGGGGGCGCGGGAAACATTCAGTACTTC	CASILTGGAGNIQYF
.	.	TRBV2	TRBJ2-2	TGTGCCAGCAGTCAGGGGGGCCCGAACACCGGGGAGCTGTTTTTT	CASSQGGPNTGELFF
TRBD1	.	TRBV10-3	TRBJ1-1	TGTGCCATCAGTGAGCGGGGACAGGGCCACACTGAAGCTTTCTTT	CAISERGQGHTEAFF
.	.	TRBV5-5	TRBJ1-2	TGTGCCAGCAGCTTAGAGCAAGGGTATGGCTACACCTTC	CASSLEQGYGYTF
.	.	TRBV6-5	TRBJ1-5	TGTGCCAGCAGTCAACAAGCGACGAGCAATCAGCCCCAGCATTTT	CASSQQATSNQPQHF
.	.	TRBV12-3/TRBV12-4	TRBJ1-4	TGTGCCAGCACCAAGGGGGCTAATGAAAAACTGTTTTTT	CASTKGANEKLFF
TRBD1	.	TRBV7-2	TRBJ1-6	TGTGCCAGCAGCTTGGGGGGACAGGTTTCGTCACCCCTCCACTTT	CASSLGGQVSSPLHF
TRBD1	.	TRBV19	TRBJ1-5	TGTGCCAGTAGTATAAGACAGGGCAGCCAGCCCCAGCATTTT	CASSIRQGSQPQHF
.	.	TRBV2	TRBJ2-5	TGTGCCAGCAGTCCCCGGGCCGTACAGGAGACCCAGTACTTC	CASSPRAVQETQYF
TRBD1	.	TRBV24-1	TRBJ2-3	TGTGCCACCAGTGATCTAAGAACAGTGCCGGGACAGTTAATACCAGATACGCAGTATTTT	CATSDLRTVPGQLIPDTQYF
TRBD1	.	TRBV24-1	TRBJ1-2	TGTGCCACCAGTGATTCCCCAGACAGGGGGGAAGGCTACACCTTC	CATSDSPDRGEGYTF
TRBD1	.	TRBV29-1	TRBJ2-3	TGCAGCGTCACAGGGGTTGGGTGGGATACGCAGTATTTT	CSVTGVGWDTQYF
.	once	TRBV30	TRBJ1-1	TGTGCCTGGGGGGGGACTGAAGCTTTCTTT	CAWGGTEAFF
.	.	TRBV6-5	TRBJ2-1	TGTGCCAGCAGTTACGGGGGGGCGTCCTACAATGAGCAGTTCTTC	CASSYGGASYNEQFF
TRBD1	.	TRBV30	TRBJ1-6	TGTGCCTGGGGCACAGGGGCCAATTCACCCCTCCACTTT	CAWGTGANSPLHF
.	.	TRBV9	TRBJ2-5	TGTGCCAGCAGCCCGGGGTCAAAGGAGACCCAGTACTTC	CASSPGSKETQYF
TRBD1	.	TRBV9	TRBJ1-1	TGTGCCAGCAGCGTAGGCCAGGGCAGGGGGGGAGCTTTCTTT	CASSVGQGRGGAFF
.	.	TRBV3-1/TRBV3-2	TRBJ1-1	TGTGCCAGCAGACGATCCGGGGAAAACACTGAAGCTTTCTTT	CASRRSGENTEAFF